One T cell receptor (beta chain) is described in this entry. The data originate from a study of T cell changes during pregnancy in multiple sclerosis. Only in-frame clones appear in the TCRdb table, and some are missing; sequencing was by immunoSEQ multiplex PCR. Among around 67,000 clones listed, 90% were seen once. Sequences were derived from peripheral blood, sampled after pregnancy. This TCR derives from a female donor in good health, enrolled as a control in a pregnancy study.

The CDR3 DNA is TGCAGTGCTAGGGGGGGTAGTGAGCAGTTCTTC. Protein: CSARGGSEQFF. This rearrangement joins TRBV20-1 to TRBJ2-1; D may be TRBD2 (6 bases). Trimming took off 3 bases at V and 9 bases at J, with 9 bases between the two ends. CDR1 and CDR2 (germline): DFQATT, SNEGSKA (reference sequence). The CDR3 totals 11 residues.